This TCR beta chain appears in the sequencing data of a study of cytomegalovirus exposure and HLA in healthy donors. Study-level points and caveats: For most subjects, TCR beta sequences were reported to predict HLA-A and HLA-B alleles with accuracy. Most of the TCR beta V segments (in an earlier analysis) were productive either about 90% or about 30% of the time. Presence/absence results assume similar sequencing depth per donor, which may not hold.

Looked up from germline, CDR1 is MDHEN and CDR2 is SYDVKM. V was shortened by 4 bases and J by 0 bases, with 7 bases between the two germline ends. The CDR3 has 15 residues. Concerning this clone itself: Its antigen is currently unknown.

Researchers ran the PCR with 60 Vbeta and 13 Jbeta primers. In the study's own analysis: Later, an analysis found approximately 80 million unique TCR beta chains, and roughly 9.9 million of these were shared. The repertoire was sequenced with immunoSEQ multiplex PCR; TCRdb's copy has only in-frame clones and lacks some. The V and J calls and clone size come from that table; D and trimming were worked out from the DNA. Counted here are about 140,000 clones, less than 85% occurring once; the ten biggest clones make up roughly 10%. The TCR comes from a woman aged 50 to 60 in good health and CMV-seropositive. The chain carries TRBV28 and TRBJ1-6; D may be TRBD1 (6 bases). Input material: PBMCs. The CDR3 bases are TGTGCCAGCAGTTCACAGGGCTCCTATAATTCACCCCTCCACTTT. Residues: CASSSQGSYNSPLHF.